Presented here are 22 T cell receptor beta chains from one specimen sequenced in a study of CD8+ T cells in alopecia areata. cDNA prepared by RNA extraction and subsequent reverse transcription served as the template for sequencing. Sequencing was performed with immunoSEQ multiplex PCR; in TCRdb, only in-frame clones are kept and a portion is missing. This table holds some 240,000 clones, roughly 57% found once. Sequenced here: CD4+ T cells sorted from blood, sampled at week 0. All receptors derive from a human donor with alopecia areata.

V and J are TRBV29-1 and TRBJ2-3; TRBD2 matches 13 bases. The CDR3 spans 21 residues. In germline, CDR1 is SQVTM, CDR2 ANQGSEA. Trimming cost V 6 bases and J 1 base; bases outside gene matches: 22. CDR3 coding DNA: TGCAGCGTAGTAAGGGGAGGCGGACTAGCGGGAGTAAGTCGGGGCACAGATACGCAGTATTTT. As protein: CSVVRGGGLAGVSRGTDTQYF.

The table lists this clone with a few counts. This sequence joins TRBV4-1 and TRBJ2-3; D is unresolved. The length of the CDR3 is 17 residues. The germline V gene encodes CDR1 MGHRA and CDR2 YSYEKL. V was shortened by 0 bases and J by 4 bases, with 17 bases between the two germline ends. CDR3 nucleotides: TGCGCCAGCAGCCAAGAGGCCCTCCCCTTCGGGCCAGATACGCAGTATTTT. It encodes CASSQEALPFGPDTQYF.

The chain has TRBV5-1 and TRBJ2-1, with 10 bases identical to TRBD2. CDR1 is SGHRS, CDR2 YFSETQ, per germline. The CDR3 runs to 16 residues. After removal of 4 bases from V and 5 bases from J, the junction contained 9 bases not matched to a gene. CDR3 in amino acids: CASSPGTSVRNNEQFF. The DNA for the CDR3 is TGCGCCAGCAGCCCCGGGACTAGCGTGAGGAACAATGAGCAGTTCTTC.

The J gene is TRBJ1-2, the V gene TRBV29-1; D ambiguous. This CDR3 has 13 amino acids. Per the germline V gene, CDR1 is SQVTM and CDR2 is ANQGSEA. V lost 6 bases, J lost 4 bases, and 15 bases lay in between. CDR3 amino acids: CSVLQVGVYGYTF. The CDR3 nucleotides read TGCAGCGTCCTTCAAGTAGGAGTCTATGGCTACACCTTC.

In its sample, this clone was seen a few times. The CDR3 DNA follows: TGTGCCAGTAGTATAGAGGGCAGGGGAACAGATACGCAGTATTTT. Translating it yields CASSIEGRGTDTQYF. This chain uses TRBV19 with TRBJ2-3; D might be TRBD1 (6 bases). Trimming took 0 bases from V and 3 from J, leaving 10 bases between them. Germline CDR1 and CDR2: LNHDA and SQIVND (reference sequence). The CDR3 has 15 residues.

This clone was seen a few times. This chain uses TRBV29-1 with TRBJ2-1, with 9 bases that match TRBD2. The CDR3 contains 15 residues. Germline V gene lookup returns CDR1 SQVTM and CDR2 ANQGSEA. The V gene end was trimmed by 6 bases and the J gene end by 4 bases; junction bases not matched to a gene: 10. In nucleotides, the CDR3 is TGCAGCGTCAGACATAGCGGGAGCGGGTACAATGAGCAGTTCTTC. It is translated as CSVRHSGSGYNEQFF.

The chain joins TRBV7-2 to TRBJ2-5, with D hard to call. Trimming pared 5 bases from V and 3 bases from J, leaving 13 bases between. Germline values: CDR1 SGHTA, CDR2 FQGNSA. CDR3 size: 14 residues. The CDR3 DNA reads as TGTGCCAGCAGCCCTCCAAGATGGGAAGAGACCCAGTACTTC. It encodes CASSPPRWEETQYF.

This clone was detected once. The V and J genes are TRBV6-6 and TRBJ2-1, with D possibly called TRBD1 or TRBD2 (5 bases each). This CDR3 has 12 residues. V lost 8 bases to trimming and J lost 6 bases, with 11 bases between them. Per germline, CDR1 MNHNY and CDR2 SVGAGI (reference sequence). This CDR3 is CASEGSGNEQFF. The CDR3 DNA follows: TGTGCCAGCGAGGGGAGTGGCAATGAGCAGTTCTTC.

The J gene is TRBJ2-3, the V gene TRBV6-1; D not certain. Germline loops: CDR1 MNHNS, CDR2 SASEGT. This CDR3 contains 12 residues. The ends were cut back, 10 bases at V and 3 bases at J, with 11 bases in the middle. In DNA, the CDR3 is TGTGCCACAGAGCAGACTACAGATACGCAGTATTTT. Protein product: CATEQTTDTQYF.

The V call is TRBV5-6, the J call TRBJ1-4, with D maybe TRBD1 (5 bases). V was clipped by 4 bases and J by 8 bases, with 9 bases between them. The germline V gene encodes CDR1 SGHDT and CDR2 YYEEEE. This CDR3 is 12 amino acids long. Written as DNA, the CDR3 is TGTGCCAGCAGCGTGGACAAGGAAAAACTGTTTTTT. This gives the protein CASSVDKEKLFF.

This clone was counted ten times or more. The V and J genes are TRBV5-6 and TRBJ1-5; weak D call: TRBD1 (6 bases). The CDR3 contains 15 residues. The germline V gene encodes CDR1 SGHDT and CDR2 YYEEEE. With 0 bases removed from V and 6 bases from J, the gap between germline ends came to 13 bases. DNA for the CDR3: TGTGCCAGCAGCTTGGCTGCGGGGGCCAGTCAGCCCCAGCATTTT. Translation gives CASSLAAGASQPQHF.

The chain couples TRBV7-9 to TRBJ1-3; D is perhaps TRBD1 (6 bases). In germline, CDR1 is SEHNR, CDR2 FQNEAQ (reference sequence). V was pared by 5 bases and J by 3 bases, with 14 bases between. CDR3 size: 15 residues. CDR3 nucleotide sequence: TGTGCCAGCAGCCTAGGGCAGGGGTATGGAAACACCATATATTTT. This gives the protein CASSLGQGYGNTIYF.

The chain couples TRBV6-5 to TRBJ2-3, with 12 bases aligning to TRBD2. The germline CDR1 and CDR2 sequences are MNHEY and SVGAGI. V trimming: 8 bases; J trimming: 4 bases; junction bases outside the gene matches: 4. The CDR3 totals 14 residues. The CDR3 loop reads CASASGGASDTQYF. CDR3 sequence (DNA): TGTGCCAGCGCTAGCGGGGGGGCGTCAGATACGCAGTATTTT.

The chain is built from TRBV6-6 and TRBJ2-3; the D call may be TRBD1 or TRBD2 (5 bases each). V lost 7 bases, J lost 0 bases, and 14 bases lay in between. The germline gives CDR1 MNHNY, CDR2 SVGAGI (reference sequence). The length of the CDR3 is 15 residues. In DNA, the CDR3 is TGTGCCAGCAAGTCCCGGGGCTCTAGCACAGATACGCAGTATTTT. It encodes CASKSRGSSTDTQYF.

A single count supports this clone. The chain has TRBV4-2 and TRBJ1-2; a possible D gene is TRBD1 (6 bases). V lost 1 base, J lost 2 bases, and 14 bases lay in between. CDR1 is LGHNA, CDR2 YNFKEQ, per germline. The length of the CDR3 is 16 residues. DNA for the CDR3: TGTGCCAGCAGCCAAGTGGGGGGGGCGAGCAACTATGGCTACACCTTC. It translates to CASSQVGGASNYGYTF.

This chain connects TRBV11-2 to TRBJ2-5; D may be TRBD2 (6 bases). V was clipped by 5 bases and J by 5 bases, with 12 bases between them. The CDR3 is 13 residues long. Germline loops: CDR1 SGHAT, CDR2 FQNNGV. The CDR3 is CASSHWEEETQYF. CDR3 DNA sequence: TGTGCCAGCAGCCACTGGGAGGAGGAGACCCAGTACTTC.

The gene calls are TRBV6-5 and TRBJ1-5; D is undetermined. CDR1 is MNHEY and CDR2 is SVGAGI in the germline V gene. This CDR3 contains 13 residues. V lost 5 bases to trimming and J lost 4 bases, with 9 bases between them. The CDR3 is CASSPKPNQPQHF. The DNA of the CDR3 is TGTGCCAGCAGTCCAAAACCTAATCAGCCCCAGCATTTT.

This chain uses TRBV18 with TRBJ2-1, with 7 nucleotides matching TRBD1. CDR1 and CDR2 from the germline V gene are KGHSH and LQKENI. This CDR3 is built from 16 residues. V lost 3 bases to trimming and J lost 0 bases; unmatched junction nucleotides: 5. CDR3 DNA sequence: TGTGCCAGCTCACCCGAGGACAGGAGCTCCTACAATGAGCAGTTCTTC. It specifies CASSPEDRSSYNEQFF. Together with reference TRBV18 and TRBJ2-1, the CDR3 gives the full variable domain: NAGVMQNPRHLVRRRGQEARLRCSPMKGHSHVYWYRQLPEEGLKFMVYLQKENIIDESGMPKERFSAEFPKEGPSILRIQQVVRGDSAAYFCASSPEDRSSYNEQFFGPGTRLTVL.

There are many counts of this clone. The chain couples TRBV14 to TRBJ2-1; 10 bases match TRBD2. Germline values: CDR1 SGHDN, CDR2 FVKESK. The CDR3 is 14 residues long. The V gene end was trimmed by 4 bases and the J gene end by 15 bases; junction bases not matched to a gene: 12. CDR3 loop: CASSPWTSGASAFF. The DNA of the CDR3 is TGTGCCAGCAGCCCCTGGACTAGCGGTGCATCTGCGTTCTTC.

The V gene is TRBV4-1, the J gene TRBJ1-5; TRBD1 agrees at 10 bases. This CDR3 has 16 amino acids. V lost 1 base and J lost 4; bases outside the gene matches: 4. Germline-derived CDR1 and CDR2 are MGHRA and YSYEKL. The CDR3 reads CASSQGQGALNQPQHF. CDR3 nucleotides: TGCGCCAGCAGCCAAGGACAGGGGGCTCTGAATCAGCCCCAGCATTTT.

CDR3 protein: CASSVSSPTDTQYF. CDR3 coding DNA: TGTGCCAGCAGCGTATCTTCCCCCACAGATACGCAGTATTTT. V gene TRBV9 combines with J gene TRBJ2-3; D gene unclear. Germline V CDR1 and CDR2: SGDLS, YYNGEE. This CDR3 region has 14 residues. V dropped 1 base and J dropped 2 bases, with 8 bases sitting between them.

The chain combines TRBV30 with TRBJ2-7; D is ambiguous. The CDR3 has 15 amino acids. Between the trimmed V and J ends, which lost 4 bases and 2 bases, there was a span of 18 bases. Germline values: CDR1 GTSNPN, CDR2 SVGIG (reference sequence). CDR3 bases: TGTGCCTGGACCACCCGAGGCCAGGCGGCCTACGAGCAGTACTTC. Translating it yields CAWTTRGQAAYEQYF.